This TCR beta chain was identified during a study of CD8 T cells in Susac syndrome. High-throughput TCR beta sequencing covered peripheral CD8+ and CD4+ T cells. The RNA, roughly 0.45 to 1 ug, was put through reverse transcription using random hexamers. Each CDR3 protein is one row after TCRdb ran MiXCR on the immunoSEQ multiplex PCR reads. The sample includes 150,000 to 160,000 distinct CDR3 sequences, over 95% seen only once; the top ten take 0.13% to 0.15%. CDR3 length: 13 residues. V lost 5 bases, J lost 2 bases, and 9 bases lay in between. The chain recombines TRBV23-1 with TRBJ2-5; D is possibly TRBD1 (6 bases). TRBV23-1 is reported as an ORF; its role is uncertain. Sequenced material: CD8+ T cells from PBMCs. The sequence came from a human donor with multiple sclerosis. In DNA form, the CDR3 reads TGCGCCAGCAGTATTGACAGGCAAGAGACCCAGTACTTC. It translates to CASSIDRQETQYF.